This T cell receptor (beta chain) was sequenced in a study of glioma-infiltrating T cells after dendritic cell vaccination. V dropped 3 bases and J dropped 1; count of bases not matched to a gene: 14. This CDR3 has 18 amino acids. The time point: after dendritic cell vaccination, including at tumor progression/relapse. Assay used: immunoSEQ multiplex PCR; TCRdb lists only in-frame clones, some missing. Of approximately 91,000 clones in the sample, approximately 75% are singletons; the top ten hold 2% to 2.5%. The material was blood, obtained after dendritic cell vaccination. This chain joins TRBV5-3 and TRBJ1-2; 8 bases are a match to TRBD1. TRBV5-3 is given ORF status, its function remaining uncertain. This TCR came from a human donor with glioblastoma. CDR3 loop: CARSSPSCGQGINYGYTF. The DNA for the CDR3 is TGTGCCAGAAGCTCACCTAGCTGCGGACAGGGTATTAACTATGGCTACACCTTC.